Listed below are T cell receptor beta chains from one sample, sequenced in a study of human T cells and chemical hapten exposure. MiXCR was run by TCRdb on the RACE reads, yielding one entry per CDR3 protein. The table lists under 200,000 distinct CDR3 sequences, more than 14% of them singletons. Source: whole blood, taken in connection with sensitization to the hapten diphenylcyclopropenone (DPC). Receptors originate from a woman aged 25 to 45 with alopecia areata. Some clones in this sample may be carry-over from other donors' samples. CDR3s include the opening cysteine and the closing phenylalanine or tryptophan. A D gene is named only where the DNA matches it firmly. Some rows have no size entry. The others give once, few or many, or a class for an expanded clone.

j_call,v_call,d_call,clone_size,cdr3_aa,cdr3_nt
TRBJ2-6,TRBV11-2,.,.,CASSLTDSGANVLTF,TGTGCCAGCAGCTTAACCGACTCGGGGGCCAACGTCCTGACTTTC
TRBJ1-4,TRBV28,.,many,CASSQATNEKLFF,TGTGCCAGCAGTCAGGCAACTAATGAAAAACTGTTTTTT
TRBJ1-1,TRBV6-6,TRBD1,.,CASTKTGRIGRNTEAFF,TGTGCCAGCACCAAGACAGGGAGGATTGGTAGGAACACTGAAGCTTTCTTT
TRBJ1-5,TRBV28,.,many,CASSLLGGQPQHF,TGTGCCAGCAGTTTATTGGGGGGGCAGCCCCAGCATTTT
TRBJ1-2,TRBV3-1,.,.,CASSQFDNYGYTF,TGTGCCAGCAGCCAATTTGACAACTATGGCTACACCTTC
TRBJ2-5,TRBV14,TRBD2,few,CASSQESLAGTQYF,TGTGCCAGCAGCCAAGAATCGCTAGCGGGAACCCAGTACTTC
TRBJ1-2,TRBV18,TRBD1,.,CASSFGDSRFNYGYTF,TGTGCCAGCTCGTTTGGGGACAGCCGTTTTAACTATGGCTACACCTTC
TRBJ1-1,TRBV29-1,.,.,CSVELVGFEAFF,TGCAGCGTTGAATTAGTGGGTTTTGAAGCTTTCTTT
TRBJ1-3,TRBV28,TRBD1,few,CASSGGTGSSGNTIYF,TGTGCCAGCAGTGGGGGGACAGGGAGCTCTGGAAACACCATATATTTT
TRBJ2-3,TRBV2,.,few,CASSFSEGNTQYF,TGTGCCAGCAGCTTCTCGGAAGGAAATACGCAGTATTTT
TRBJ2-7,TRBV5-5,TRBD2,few,CASSPRLAGEDEQYF,TGTGCCAGCAGCCCAAGACTAGCGGGAGAGGACGAGCAGTACTTC
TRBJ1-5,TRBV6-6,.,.,CASNVNSGNQPQHF,TGTGCCAGCAATGTGAATTCAGGGAATCAGCCCCAGCATTTT
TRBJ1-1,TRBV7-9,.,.,CASSLNPGDTEAFF,TGTGCCAGCAGCTTGAACCCAGGGGATACTGAAGCTTTCTTT
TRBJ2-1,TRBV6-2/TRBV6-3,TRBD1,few,CASTTGAAEQFF,TGTGCCAGCACGACAGGGGCAGCTGAGCAGTTCTTC
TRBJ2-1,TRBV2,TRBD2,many,CASISLAGVPNEQFF,TGTGCCAGCATTTCACTAGCGGGAGTCCCCAATGAGCAGTTCTTC
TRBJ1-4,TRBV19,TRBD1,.,CASRTDRGANEKLFF,TGTGCCAGTAGGACTGACAGGGGAGCTAATGAAAAACTGTTTTTT
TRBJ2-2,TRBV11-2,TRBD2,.,CASSSLSGTQNTGELFF,TGTGCCAGCAGCTCCCTTAGCGGGACCCAGAACACCGGGGAGCTGTTTTTT
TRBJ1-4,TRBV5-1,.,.,CASSQASNREKLFF,TGCGCCAGCAGCCAGGCCTCAAACAGAGAAAAACTGTTTTTT
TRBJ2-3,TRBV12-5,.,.,CASGWERTTDTQYF,TGTGCTAGTGGCTGGGAGAGAACCACAGATACGCAGTATTTT
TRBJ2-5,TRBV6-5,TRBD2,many,CASSYVAGGSRTQYF,TGTGCCAGCAGTTACGTAGCGGGGGGGTCTAGGACCCAGTACTTC
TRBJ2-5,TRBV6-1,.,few,CASSEGTIKETQYF,TGTGCCAGCAGTGAAGGGACAATTAAAGAGACCCAGTACTTC
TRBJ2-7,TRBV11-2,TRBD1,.,CASSLETGLWEQYF,TGTGCCAGCAGCTTAGAGACAGGGCTTTGGGAGCAGTACTTC
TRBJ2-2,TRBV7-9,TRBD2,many,CASSEGLAGPGELFF,TGTGCCAGCAGCGAGGGACTAGCGGGTCCCGGGGAGCTGTTTTTT
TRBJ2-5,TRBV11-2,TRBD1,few,CASSFDTQQGGQETQYF,TGTGCCAGCAGCTTCGACACACAACAGGGGGGACAAGAGACCCAGTACTTC
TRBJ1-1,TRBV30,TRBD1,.,CALNRGTMNTEAFF,TGTGCCCTGAACAGGGGGACCATGAACACTGAAGCTTTCTTT
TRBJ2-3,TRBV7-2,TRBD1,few,CASSYRGGTDTQYF,TGTGCCAGCAGTTACAGGGGCGGCACAGATACGCAGTATTTT
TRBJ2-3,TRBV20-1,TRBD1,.,CSARGTGGTDTQYF,TGCAGTGCTAGGGGGACAGGGGGCACAGATACGCAGTATTTT
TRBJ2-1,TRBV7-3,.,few,CASSPAVGYSYNEQFF,TGTGCCAGCAGCCCCGCCGTCGGCTACTCCTACAATGAGCAGTTCTTC
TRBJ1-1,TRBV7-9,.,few,CASSLGIATEAFF,TGTGCCAGCAGCTTAGGTATTGCCACTGAAGCTTTCTTT
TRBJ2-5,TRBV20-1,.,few,CSARGTGETQYF,TGCAGTGCTAGAGGTACAGGAGAGACCCAGTACTTC
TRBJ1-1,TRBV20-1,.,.,CSARVDFEAFF,TGCAGTGCTAGAGTGGATTTCGAAGCTTTCTTT
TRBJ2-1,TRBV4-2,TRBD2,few,CASSQSGTSGSNEQFF,TGTGCCAGCAGCCAAAGCGGGACTAGCGGGAGTAATGAGCAGTTCTTC
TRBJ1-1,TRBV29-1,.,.,CSVEGATGSLTEAFF,TGCAGCGTTGAAGGGGCTACAGGGAGTCTAACTGAAGCTTTCTTT
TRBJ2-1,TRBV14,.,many,CASSWGGSYNEQFF,TGTGCCAGCAGCTGGGGTGGGTCCTACAATGAGCAGTTCTTC
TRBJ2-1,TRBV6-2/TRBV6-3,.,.,CTSSRYNEQFF,TGTACCAGCAGCCGATACAACGAGCAGTTCTTC
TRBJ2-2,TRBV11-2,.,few,CASSLEGLLNTGELFF,TGTGCCAGCAGCCTCGAGGGACTGCTGAACACCGGGGAGCTGTTTTTT
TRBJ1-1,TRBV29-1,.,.,CSVANRVKAFF,TGCAGCGTGGCGAACAGGGTTAAAGCTTTCTTT
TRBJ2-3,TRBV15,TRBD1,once,CAPRRSGQVTDTQYF,TGTGCCCCGCGGCGGTCGGGACAGGTCACCGATACGCAGTATTTT